These T cell receptor beta chains were read from a single sample in a study of control samples from healthy donors and cancer patients. Profiling relied on immunoSEQ multiplex PCR, and the TCRdb table lists in-frame clones only, not all of them. This sample yields about 51,000 clones, of which approximately 90% are seen a single time; roughly 1.5% belongs to the top ten. The specimen sequenced was PBMCs. These receptors all stem from a middle-aged man with colorectal cancer. CDR3s include the opening cysteine and the closing phenylalanine or tryptophan. The D gene is left open where the match is weak. Size is omitted from some rows. Given values are once, few, many or a class for expanded clones.

few TRBD2 TRBJ2-1 TRBV15 CATSGWGIAGTNEQFF TGTGCCACCAGCGGGTGGGGAATAGCGGGGACTAATGAGCAGTTCTTC
- - TRBJ1-4 TRBV6-2/TRBV6-3 CASSLRGLATNEKLFF TGTGCCAGCAGTCTCCGGGGCCTTGCAACTAATGAAAAACTGTTTTTT
- - TRBJ2-7 TRBV18 CASSPQGQRSYEQYF TGTGCCAGCTCACCCCAGGGGCAGCGGTCCTACGAGCAGTACTTC
once - TRBJ1-5 TRBV7-2 CASSLADQPQHF TGTGCCAGCAGCTTAGCGGATCAGCCCCAGCATTTT
- - TRBJ2-1 TRBV24-1 CATSDPGSGNEQFF TGTGCCACCAGTGATCCCGGGAGCGGGAATGAGCAGTTCTTC
once - TRBJ1-5 TRBV15 CATSRDPGSNQPQHF TGTGCCACCAGCAGAGATCCGGGGAGCAATCAGCCCCAGCATTTT
once - TRBJ1-1 TRBV7-9 CASSLLGRRTEAFF TGTGCCAGCAGCTTGTTAGGGCGACGGACTGAAGCTTTCTTT
- - TRBJ1-5 TRBV7-2 CASSQGRAQGPQHF TGTGCCAGCAGCCAAGGGAGGGCACAAGGGCCCCAGCATTTT
- TRBD2 TRBJ2-3 TRBV7-6 CASSLLAGVSDTQYF TGTGCCAGCAGCTTACTAGCGGGAGTGTCAGATACGCAGTATTTT
- TRBD2 TRBJ2-7 TRBV29-1 CSVNGEGLYEQYF TGCAGCGTCAATGGGGAGGGCCTATACGAGCAGTACTTC
- - TRBJ1-1 TRBV6-1 CASSNRVGEAFF TGTGCCAGCAGTAACAGGGTTGGTGAAGCTTTCTTT
- - TRBJ1-1 TRBV7-8 CASSLAGTGNTEAFF TGTGCCAGCAGCTTAGCGGGGACGGGGAACACTGAAGCTTTCTTT
- TRBD2 TRBJ2-2 TRBV29-1 CSAGTSGLNTGELFF TGCAGCGCAGGGACTAGCGGGCTGAACACCGGGGAGCTGTTTTTT
- - TRBJ1-4 TRBV30 CAWRGRLTTNEKLFF TGTGCCTGGCGGGGGAGATTAACGACTAATGAAAAACTGTTTTTT
- - TRBJ2-7 TRBV4-1 CASSQEDFIYEQYF TGCGCCAGCAGCCAAGAGGACTTTATCTACGAGCAGTACTTC
- - TRBJ1-4 TRBV21-1 CASSKASRQATNEKLFF TGTGCCAGCAGCAAAGCGTCCCGACAGGCAACTAATGAAAAACTGTTTTTT
once - TRBJ1-6 TRBV7-2 CASSLVQGGNSPLHF TGTGCCAGCAGCTTAGTCCAGGGAGGGAATTCACCCCTCCACTTT
- TRBD2 TRBJ2-7 TRBV19 CASSTYPKTSGSYEQYF TGTGCCAGTAGTACCTATCCTAAGACTAGCGGGAGCTACGAGCAGTACTTC
- TRBD2 TRBJ2-7 TRBV5-1 CASSSTSGRSLEQYF TGCGCCAGCAGTTCGACTAGCGGGAGATCTCTCGAGCAGTACTTC
- - TRBJ1-4 TRBV7-9 CASSLVGEKLFF TGTGCCAGCAGCTTAGTTGGTGAAAAACTGTTTTTT
- - TRBJ2-3 TRBV11-3 CASSLKWAQGLATDTQYF TGTGCCAGCAGCTTAAAGTGGGCACAGGGGCTAGCGACAGATACGCAGTATTTT
- TRBD2 TRBJ2-7 TRBV6-6 CASKGLAGLSSYEQYF TGTGCCAGCAAGGGACTAGCGGGACTGAGCTCCTACGAGCAGTACTTC
- - TRBJ2-3 TRBV24-1 CATSESSSDTQYF TGTGCCACCAGTGAATCCTCCTCAGATACGCAGTATTTT
few - TRBJ2-7 TRBV5-4 CASSLEGRGYEQYF TGTGCCAGCAGCTTAGAAGGCAGGGGCTACGAGCAGTACTTC
once TRBD1 TRBJ1-6 TRBV6-5 CASTGDRRNSPLHF TGTGCCAGCACGGGGGACAGGAGAAACTCACCCCTCCACTTT
- - TRBJ2-2 TRBV18 CASSPAQTNTGELFF TGTGCCAGCTCACCAGCACAGACGAACACCGGGGAGCTGTTTTTT
- TRBD1 TRBJ1-2 TRBV7-8 CASSTGQGRGNTF TGTGCCAGCAGCACCGGACAGGGGAGGGGAAACACCTTC
- TRBD2 TRBJ2-7 TRBV6-5 CASSYSMAGGKYEQYF TGTGCCAGCAGTTACTCGATGGCGGGAGGGAAATACGAGCAGTACTTC
- - TRBJ1-6 TRBV27 CASSDTGYPFLHF TGTGCCAGCAGTGATACAGGGTACCCCTTCCTCCACTTT
few TRBD2 TRBJ2-1 TRBV27 CASSSAGLAGFRNEQFF TGTGCCAGCAGTTCCGCGGGACTAGCGGGATTCCGGAATGAGCAGTTCTTC
- - TRBJ2-5 TRBV9 CASSVGGFQETQYF TGTGCCAGCAGCGTAGGGGGATTCCAAGAGACCCAGTACTTC
- - TRBJ2-5 TRBV4-1 CASSLRTAQETQYF TGCGCCAGCAGCCTCCGGACAGCTCAAGAGACCCAGTACTTC
- TRBD1 TRBJ2-2 TRBV15 CATSSRQGAGELFF TGTGCCACCAGCAGTAGGCAGGGGGCCGGGGAGCTGTTTTTT
- TRBD2 TRBJ2-1 TRBV16 CASSLVRGGEQFF TGTGCCAGCAGCCTCGTGAGGGGAGGGGAGCAGTTCTTC
- - TRBJ2-3 TRBV7-3 CASSLTGKRDTQYF TGTGCCAGCAGCTTAACTGGGAAACGGGATACGCAGTATTTT
- - TRBJ1-1 TRBV24-1 CATRSQGEAFF TGTGCCACCAGGAGCCAGGGAGAAGCTTTCTTT
- - TRBJ1-1 TRBV30 CAWSFKNTEAFF TGTGCCTGGAGTTTCAAGAACACTGAAGCTTTCTTT
- - TRBJ1-2 TRBV18 CASSEGSYGYTF TGTGCCAGCTCAGAGGGCAGCTATGGCTACACCTTC
- - TRBJ1-4 TRBV4-1 CASSLYRDEKLFF TGCGCCAGCAGCCTTTACAGGGATGAAAAACTGTTTTTT
- - TRBJ1-5 TRBV4-1 CASSQDTSNQPQHF TGCGCCAGCAGCCAAGATACCAGCAATCAGCCCCAGCATTTT
- - TRBJ2-2 TRBV28 CASSSDHLTGELFF TGTGCCAGCAGCTCGGACCACCTCACCGGGGAGCTGTTTTTT
- TRBD1 TRBJ2-2 TRBV5-6 CASSLNRGVTGELFF TGTGCCAGCAGCTTGAACAGGGGGGTAACCGGGGAGCTGTTTTTT
- TRBD1 TRBJ2-5 TRBV24-1 CATSDPGQGETQYF TGTGCCACCAGTGATCCGGGACAGGGAGAGACCCAGTACTTC
once - TRBJ2-7 TRBV18 CASSPIESSYEQYF TGTGCCAGCTCACCAATTGAATCCTCCTACGAGCAGTACTTC
- - TRBJ1-2 TRBV3-1/TRBV3-2 CASSPALGSNYGYTF TGTGCCAGCAGCCCCGCCCTGGGATCTAACTATGGCTACACCTTC